This T cell receptor beta chain was recorded in a study of cytomegalovirus exposure and HLA in healthy donors. Study-wide points: The classifier reportedly diagnosed cytomegalovirus status with high specificity and sensitivity.

The germline gives CDR1 SGDLS, CDR2 YYNGEE. The CDR3 is 14 amino acids. V was trimmed by 5 bases and J by 3 bases, leaving 12 bases between them. With regard to this clone: Its antigen remains unknown.

The PCR ran on 60 Vbeta and 13 Jbeta primers. This table comes from immunoSEQ multiplex PCR, and its TCRdb copy is limited to in-frame clones, with some not included. In the table there are just over 85,000 clones, more than 70% of which are singletons. The sequencing sample was made of PBMCs. The chain is built from TRBV9 and TRBJ2-1; a possible D gene is TRBD1 (7 bases). This TCR came from a man in his forties in good health and CMV-seronegative. This chain's CDR3 is CASSQGGLYNEQFF. The CDR3 DNA reads TGTGCCAGCAGTCAGGGGGGCCTCTACAATGAGCAGTTCTTC.